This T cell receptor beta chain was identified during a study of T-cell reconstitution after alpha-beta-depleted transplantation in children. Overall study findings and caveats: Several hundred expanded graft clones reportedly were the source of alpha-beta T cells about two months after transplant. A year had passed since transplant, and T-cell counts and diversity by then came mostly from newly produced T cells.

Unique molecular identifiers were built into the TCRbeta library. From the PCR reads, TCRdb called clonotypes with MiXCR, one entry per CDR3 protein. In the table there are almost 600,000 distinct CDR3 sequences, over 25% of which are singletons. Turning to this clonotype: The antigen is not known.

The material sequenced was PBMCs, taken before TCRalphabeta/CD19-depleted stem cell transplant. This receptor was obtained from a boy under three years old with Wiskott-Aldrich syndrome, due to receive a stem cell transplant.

The CDR3 sequence is CASSPGTPGRDQYF. CDR3 nucleotide sequence: TGCGCCAGCAGCCCCGGGACCCCAGGTCGGGACCAGTACTTC. The rearrangement joins TRBV5-1 to TRBJ2-5; the D call may be TRBD1 or TRBD2 (5 bases each). The V and J ends lost 4 bases and 10 bases respectively, with 20 bases between them. The CDR3 runs to 14 residues. Germline V CDR1 and CDR2: SGHRS, YFSETQ.